This TCR beta chain is from a study of T-cell reconstitution after alpha-beta-depleted transplantation in children. The CDR3 is made up of 12 amino acids. Per the germline V gene, CDR1 is DFQATT and CDR2 is SNEGSKA (reference sequence). Trimming stripped 3 bases from V and 3 bases from J, with 9 bases between. A library of TCRbeta sequences, prepared with unique molecular identifiers, was generated. TCRdb re-called the PCR reads through MiXCR, storing one row per CDR3 protein. The repertoire holds approximately 420,000 distinct CDR3 sequences, with approximately 11% as singletons. The sample consisted of PBMCs from the stem cell graft donor, taken from the stem cell graft. The rearrangement uses TRBV20-1 and TRBJ2-7; D is ambiguous. This TCR derives from a human donor who donated a stem cell graft to a child with acute myeloid leukemia. The CDR3 DNA reads as TGCAGTGCTAGGGGCTCACACTACGAGCAGTACTTC. Translated, it gives CSARGSHYEQYF.